Listed below are T cell receptor beta chains from one sample, sequenced in a study of lymphopenia after photon versus proton radiotherapy. TCRdb's copy holds only in-frame clones and misses some; the assay was immunoSEQ multiplex PCR. The repertoire holds roughly 20,000 clones, with just over 90% as singletons. This sample comprised peripheral blood, obtained from a patient treated with photon-based radiotherapy. The receptor set was obtained from a man in his sixties with pancreatic cancer. Each CDR3 is given with its conserved first and last residue. Fields, in order: J gene, clone size, D gene, V gene, CDR3 DNA, CDR3 protein. D genes are given only for firm matches. Not all rows give a size; the values are once, few, many and, for expanded clones, a class.

>TRBJ2-2|NA|NA|TRBV10-1
TGCGCCAGCACCAGCGGCGCGGTGGGCGGGGAGCTGTTTTTT
CASTSGAVGGELFF
>TRBJ1-5|NA|NA|TRBV7-2
TGTGCCAGCAGCTTAGTCGATATGGGCAATCAGCCCCAGCATTTT
CASSLVDMGNQPQHF
>TRBJ2-7|NA|NA|TRBV4-1
TGCGCCAGCAGCCAAGTGGGTGGGCCCCGGGCGCTCGACGAGCAGTACTTC
CASSQVGGPRALDEQYF
>TRBJ2-2|few|NA|TRBV19
TGTGCCAGTACGAACGCCTGGAACACCGGGGAGCTGTTTTTT
CASTNAWNTGELFF
>TRBJ2-7|NA|NA|TRBV7-2
TGTGCCAGCAGCCCTCGGGCAGGGGCCTACGAGCAGTACTTC
CASSPRAGAYEQYF
>TRBJ1-1|NA|NA|TRBV18
TGTGCCAGCTCACCAGGTCCCAGGAACACTGAAGCTTTCTTT
CASSPGPRNTEAFF
>TRBJ1-5|NA|NA|TRBV6-1
TGTGCCAGCGGAGATCAGCCCCAGCATTTT
CASGDQPQHF
>TRBJ1-1|NA|NA|TRBV29-1
TGCAGCGTTGAGGGGAACACTGAAGCTTTCTTT
CSVEGNTEAFF
>TRBJ2-3|NA|NA|TRBV2
TGTGCCAGCAGTCTAACCGGGAGCCTAGGCACAGATACGCAGTATTTT
CASSLTGSLGTDTQYF
>TRBJ2-5|NA|NA|TRBV10-3
TGTGCCACCCGACGCGGCACCCAAGAGACCCAGTACTTC
CATRRGTQETQYF
>TRBJ1-2|NA|NA|TRBV18
TGTGCCAGCTCACCACGGGGTACTAGTGGCTACACCTTC
CASSPRGTSGYTF
>TRBJ2-1|NA|NA|TRBV2
TGTGCCTCGGGCGGGGTCAGCACAGGCGATGAGCAGTTCTTC
CASGGVSTGDEQFF
>TRBJ2-1|NA|TRBD2|TRBV19
TGTGCCAGTAGTATTCGACTAGCGGGGAGAAGCGGTGAGCAGTTCTTC
CASSIRLAGRSGEQFF
>TRBJ1-1|NA|NA|TRBV19
TGTGCCAGTAGTACCCGACAGGACTCAGCTTTCTTT
CASSTRQDSAFF
>TRBJ1-6|once|NA|TRBV27
TGTGCCAGCAGTTTCAAATTCGATTCACCCCTCCACTTT
CASSFKFDSPLHF
>TRBJ1-2|NA|NA|TRBV6-5
TGTGCCAGCAGTTACTCCTTTCCGCTCCCGCGCTATGGCTACACCTTC
CASSYSFPLPRYGYTF
>TRBJ2-3|NA|TRBD2|TRBV18
TGTGCCAGCTCACCTCGAGTTAGCGGGGGAAAATATACGCAGTATTTT
CASSPRVSGGKYTQYF
>TRBJ2-1|NA|NA|TRBV7-9
TGTGCCAGCAGCTTAGCCCAATACAATGAGCAGTTCTTC
CASSLAQYNEQFF
>TRBJ1-2|NA|TRBD1|TRBV7-2
TGTGCCAGCAGCCCTCCCGGGACAGGGATCCGCTACACCTTC
CASSPPGTGIRYTF
>TRBJ1-1|NA|NA|TRBV27
TGTGCCAGCAGATACAGGGAGCAAGCTTTCTTT
CASRYREQAFF
>TRBJ2-1|NA|NA|TRBV10-1
TGCGCCAGCAGTGAGCCGGGGGCCTACAATGAGCAGTTCTTC
CASSEPGAYNEQFF
>TRBJ2-3|NA|TRBD2|TRBV2
TGTGCCAGCACCCCCAGAAGCGGGGTAGAGGATACGCAGTATTTT
CASTPRSGVEDTQYF
>TRBJ1-5|NA|NA|TRBV30
TGTGCCTGGAGTGAAGGAGACTACAATCAGCCCCAGCATTTT
CAWSEGDYNQPQHF
>TRBJ1-1|NA|NA|TRBV6-6
TGTGCCAGCAGTTTGACAGGGAACACTGAAGCTTTCTTT
CASSLTGNTEAFF
>TRBJ1-1|NA|TRBD1|TRBV27
TGTGCCAGCCGGGGACAGGGATGGACTGAAGCTTTCTTT
CASRGQGWTEAFF
>TRBJ1-3|NA|NA|TRBV4-1
TGCGCCAGCAGCCAGGTTTGGGGATTGAGCTCTGGAAACACCATATATTTT
CASSQVWGLSSGNTIYF
>TRBJ1-2|NA|NA|TRBV6-5
TGTGCCAGCAGTCTAAAGCCTAACTATGGCTACACCTTC
CASSLKPNYGYTF
>TRBJ2-2|NA|NA|TRBV9
TGTGCCAGCAGCGTAGCCGTGAACACCGGGGAGCTGTTTTTT
CASSVAVNTGELFF
>TRBJ1-2|once|NA|TRBV18
TGTGCCAGCTCACCACCTGACCGCCAGAACTATGGCTACACCTTC
CASSPPDRQNYGYTF
>TRBJ2-7|NA|NA|TRBV7-9
TGTGCCAGCAGCTCCCCTGTCCTCTACGAGCAGTACTTC
CASSSPVLYEQYF
>TRBJ1-2|NA|TRBD1|TRBV30
TGTGCCTGGACCACGGACAGGGCGAGCTACACCTTC
CAWTTDRASYTF
>TRBJ2-7|NA|NA|TRBV5-1
TGCGCCAGCAGCTTACGGCAGGACTACGAGCAGTACTTC
CASSLRQDYEQYF
>TRBJ2-5|NA|NA|TRBV9
TGTGCCAGCAGCGTAGGGGGCAGCCTCCAAGAGACCCAGTACTTC
CASSVGGSLQETQYF
>TRBJ1-5|NA|NA|TRBV19
TGTGCCAGTAGTCTAAACCACCGAGATAGCAATCAGCCCCAGCATTTT
CASSLNHRDSNQPQHF
>TRBJ2-7|NA|TRBD1|TRBV2
TGTGCCATCAAGGACAGGGGAGACGAGCAGTACTTC
CAIKDRGDEQYF
>TRBJ2-1|NA|NA|TRBV9
TGTGCCAGCAGCCCGGGGACGCACAATGAGCAGTTCTTC
CASSPGTHNEQFF
>TRBJ1-4|NA|NA|TRBV30
TGTGCCTGGACGCGAACAGCAACTAATGAAAAACTGTTTTTT
CAWTRTATNEKLFF
>TRBJ1-2|NA|TRBD1|TRBV6-5
TGTGCCAGCAGCACACAGGGGGTTAACTATGGCTACACCTTC
CASSTQGVNYGYTF
>TRBJ1-1|NA|NA|TRBV7-3
TGTGCCAGCAGCTTATACTGGAACACTGAAGCTTTCTTT
CASSLYWNTEAFF